The present T cell receptor (beta chain) was sequenced within a study of glioma-infiltrating T cells after dendritic cell vaccination. Time point defined: after dendritic cell vaccination, including at tumor progression/relapse. Dendritic cells derived from monocytes and pulsed with autologous tumor lysate formed the vaccine. Germline CDR1 is MNHEY and CDR2 is SVGAGI. V was clipped by 0 bases and J by 5 bases; unmatched bases: 4. This CDR3 contains 15 residues. Profiling relied on immunoSEQ multiplex PCR, and the TCRdb table lists in-frame clones only, not all of them. This table holds fewer than 1,400 clones, roughly four fifths found once.

This rearrangement joins TRBV6-5 to TRBJ1-1, with 9 nucleotides matching TRBD1. This clonotype was sampled from a human donor with glioblastoma. This sample comprised tumor tissue, obtained after dendritic cell vaccination. The CDR3 region has the DNA TGTGCCAGCAGTTACTCGTTGACAGGGGGGACTGAAGCTTTCTTT. As protein: CASSYSLTGGTEAFF.